This TCR beta chain is drawn from a study of shared clonotypes between healthy human individuals. Generated by immunoSEQ multiplex PCR, the TCRdb table keeps only in-frame clones and is missing some. Of about 1 million clones in the sample, about 74% were seen once. This clone was seen only a few times. Its antigen remains unknown. The junction does not match germline at one end; this may be a read error. Study-wide results and limits: Estimated clonotype richness was generally higher in naive than memory subsets.

Germline CDR1 and CDR2: SSHAT and FNYEAQ (reference sequence). The CDR3 consists of 16 residues. The chain joins TRBV7-7 to TRBJ2-1; D possibly corresponds to TRBD2 (5 bases). Sequenced input: memory CD4+ T cells sorted from blood. Subset in this sample: CD45RA-negative fraction. This TCR derives from a man aged 18 to 29 in good health. CDR3 sequence reads: CASRKDLTSSYNEQFF. Here the CDR3 DNA reads TGTGCTAGCAGGAAGGACTTAACTAGCTCCTACAATGAGCAGTTCTTC.